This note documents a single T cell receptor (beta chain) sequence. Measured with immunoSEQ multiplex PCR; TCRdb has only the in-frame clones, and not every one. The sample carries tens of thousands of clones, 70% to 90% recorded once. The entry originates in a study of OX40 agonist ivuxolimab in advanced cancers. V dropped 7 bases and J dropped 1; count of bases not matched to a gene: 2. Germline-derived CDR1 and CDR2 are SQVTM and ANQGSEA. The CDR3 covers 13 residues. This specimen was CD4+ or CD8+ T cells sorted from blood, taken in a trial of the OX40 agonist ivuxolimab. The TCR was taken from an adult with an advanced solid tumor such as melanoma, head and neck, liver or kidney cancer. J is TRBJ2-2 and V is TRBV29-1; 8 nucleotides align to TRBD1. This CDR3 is CSGGTGNTGELFF. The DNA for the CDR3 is TGCAGCGGTGGGACAGGGAACACCGGGGAGCTGTTTTTT.